This T cell receptor (beta chain) was sequenced for a study of identical twins. Study observations and caveats: Shared out-of-frame alpha sequences (those common to twins) showed excess low generation probability.

This clonotype was found a few times. Its specificity is unknown. TCRdb ran MiXCR on the 5' RACE reads and lists one entry per CDR3 protein. The top ten hold about 0.48% of the sample, which has about 530,000 distinct CDR3 sequences, 20% to 25% seen once. These data were also reused for a study on yellow fever vaccine responses in identical twins.

Source material: CD4+ T cells sorted from blood. This receptor was taken from a woman under 30 in good health.

CDR3 sequence reads: CASSEISGVGTDTQYF. In DNA form, the CDR3 reads TGTGCCAGCAGTGAGATTAGCGGGGTAGGGACAGATACGCAGTATTTT. The chain links TRBV6-1 to TRBJ2-3; 8 bases line up with TRBD2. The J segment lost 3 bases and the V segment lost 3 bases, leaving 8 bases of the junction unmatched. The length of the CDR3 is 16 residues. CDR1 is MNHNS, CDR2 SASEGT, per germline.